Presented here are 27 T cell receptor beta chains from one specimen sequenced in a study of blood T cell repertoires in COVID-19. Only in-frame clones appear in the TCRdb table, and some are missing; sequencing was by immunoSEQ multiplex PCR. The sample has about 59,000 clones; less than 85% are singletons. The sequenced sample consisted of peripheral blood. The receptors stem from a human donor in a cohort sampled during active COVID-19.

In this sample, this clone is medium-sized. This chain connects TRBV4-3 to TRBJ2-7; 10 bases line up with TRBD2. The CDR3 runs to 15 residues. Germline lookup yields CDR1 LGHNA and CDR2 YSLEER. V trimming: 3 bases; J trimming: 1 base; junction bases outside the gene matches: 3. The CDR3 DNA reads as TGCGCCAGCAGCCAGGGACTAGCGACTTCCTACGAGCAGTACTTC. It encodes CASSQGLATSYEQYF.

The chain has TRBV14 and TRBJ2-7, with D perhaps matching TRBD2 (6 bases). V lost 0 bases to trimming and J lost 6 bases, with 15 bases between them. The CDR3 loop spans 15 amino acids. Germline loops: CDR1 SGHDN, CDR2 FVKESK. CDR3 sequence reads: CASSQDLIGGSEQYF. The CDR3 bases are TGTGCCAGCAGCCAAGATCTTATCGGGGGAAGCGAGCAGTACTTC.

The chain uses TRBV27 and TRBJ2-7; possible D gene TRBD1, 7 bases. There are 14 residues in the CDR3. The V gene's germline CDR1 is MNHEY and CDR2 SMNVEV (reference sequence). Trimming shortened V by 8 bases and J by 4 bases, and 18 bases separated the two germline ends. The CDR3 DNA sequence: TGTGCCAGCGGGAGGACCGGGACAGTATACGAGCAGTACTTC. As protein: CASGRTGTVYEQYF.

V is TRBV27 and J is TRBJ2-6; D is unclear. The CDR3 contains 16 residues. V gave up 3 bases and J gave up 4 bases, with 13 bases separating them. Germline V lookup: CDR1 MNHEY, CDR2 SMNVEV (reference sequence). CDR3 nucleotides: TGTGCCAGCAGTTTGAGGCCTACGAGGGGGGCCAACGTCCTGACTTTC. It encodes CASSLRPTRGANVLTF.

The V gene is TRBV7-9, the J gene TRBJ2-1, with 7 bases fitting TRBD2. Germline V gives CDR1 SEHNR, CDR2 FQNEAQ (reference sequence). This CDR3 region has 15 residues. The ends lost 7 bases at V and 5 bases at J; junction bases unmatched: 11. The DNA of the CDR3 is TGTGCCAGCACCCCTAGTCTCCTAGCGGACAATGAGCAGTTCTTC. Translation gives CASTPSLLADNEQFF.

This clone showed up just once. This chain joins TRBV28 and TRBJ2-5; D perhaps matches TRBD1 (7 bases). The V end lost 6 bases, the J end lost 4 bases, and 18 bases lay between the germline ends. This CDR3 has 15 residues. Germline CDR1 and CDR2: MDHEN and SYDVKM. The DNA of the CDR3 is TGTGCCAGCAGGCCGCAGGGGGGAACTGGAGAGACCCAGTACTTC. Protein sequence: CASRPQGGTGETQYF. The full variable domain, its missing parts supplied by reference TRBV28 and TRBJ2-5, is DVKVTQSSRYLVKRTGEKVFLECVQDMDHENMFWYRQDPGLGLRLIYFSYDVKMKEKGDIPEGYSVSREKKERFSLILESASTNQTSMYLCASRPQGGTGETQYFGPGTRLLVL.

The rearrangement links TRBV28 to TRBJ1-1, with a tentative D call TRBD1 (6 bases). Trimming stripped 2 bases from V and 4 bases from J, with 29 bases between. The CDR3 runs 20 residues. The germline CDR1 and CDR2 sequences are MDHEN and SYDVKM. CDR3 residues: CASSLRRWTVSEREGTEAFF. DNA for the CDR3: TGTGCCAGCAGTTTAAGACGCTGGACAGTATCAGAACGGGAAGGCACTGAAGCTTTCTTT.

This CDR3 reads CASRTDRGEEKLFF. The DNA of the CDR3 is TGTGCCAGCAGGACGGACAGGGGAGAGGAAAAACTGTTTTTT. The rearrangement uses TRBV7-2 and TRBJ1-4; TRBD1 aligns across 9 bases. CDR1 and CDR2 (germline): SGHTA, FQGNSA. The trim removed 6 bases at V and 8 bases at J, leaving 7 bases unmatched. The CDR3 is 14 residues long.

V usage is TRBV29-1 and J usage is TRBJ1-1; the match to TRBD1 covers 11 bases. The CDR3 covers 11 residues. The germline CDR1 and CDR2 sequences are SQVTM and ANQGSEA. The V and J ends lost 6 bases and 6 bases, in that order; junction bases with no gene match: 0. CDR3 region: CSVGQGAEAFF. The CDR3 DNA reads TGCAGCGTGGGACAGGGGGCTGAAGCTTTCTTT. The full variable domain, rest sourced from reference TRBV29-1 and TRBJ1-1, is SAVISQKPSRDICQRGTSLTIQCQVDSQVTMMFWYRQQPGQSLTLIATANQGSEATYESGFVIDKFPISRPNLTFSTLTVSNMSPEDSSIYLCSVGQGAEAFFGQGTRLTVV.

V usage is TRBV11-2 and J usage is TRBJ2-1; 7 positions match TRBD2. The CDR3 is made up of 15 amino acids. J lost 5 bases, V lost 5 bases, and 9 bases had no gene match. The V gene's germline CDR1 is SGHAT and CDR2 FQNNGV. CDR3 coding DNA: TGTGCCAGCAGCCCCGGGGGAGGGCGGAACAATGAGCAGTTCTTC. It specifies CASSPGGGRNNEQFF.

CDR3 sequence: CASSYPFGSGSSYNEQFF. The CDR3 DNA sequence: TGTGCCAGCAGTTACCCCTTTGGTAGCGGGAGCTCCTACAATGAGCAGTTCTTC. V gene TRBV6-2 or TRBV6-3 combines with J gene TRBJ2-1, with TRBD2 matching over 9 bases. J lost 0 bases, V lost 2 bases, and 8 bases had no gene match. This CDR3 has 18 residues. Per germline, CDR1 MNHEY and CDR2 SVGEGT.

The V and J genes are TRBV28 and TRBJ1-2; a possible D gene is TRBD1 (5 bases). Between the trimmed V and J ends, which lost 5 bases and 8 bases, there was a span of 30 bases. From germline, CDR1 is MDHEN and CDR2 SYDVKM. This CDR3 is 18 amino acids long. CDR3: CASSNSGVGGSIGRGYTF. DNA for the CDR3: TGTGCCAGCAGTAATTCCGGAGTCGGGGGAAGTATAGGCAGGGGCTACACCTTC.

The V call is TRBV7-2, the J call TRBJ1-2; TRBD1 matches at 9 bases. V was clipped by 5 bases and J by 8 bases; unmatched bases: 12. Germline CDR1 SGHTA, CDR2 FQGNSA. This CDR3 spans 15 amino acids. As DNA, the CDR3 is TGTGCCAGCAGCCCTCAGGGACAGGGCACGGGAGGCTACACCTTC. As protein: CASSPQGQGTGGYTF.

The gene calls are TRBV28 and TRBJ1-2; D is perhaps TRBD1 (5 bases). The CDR3 is 13 amino acids. Per germline, CDR1 MDHEN and CDR2 SYDVKM. Trimming cost V 0 bases and J 5 bases, with 7 bases left between them. The CDR3 DNA reads TGTGCCAGCAGTTTATGGGGGGGGTATGGCTACACCTTC. Translating it yields CASSLWGGYGYTF.

The chain combines TRBV5-1 with TRBJ2-7; the D is unclear. This CDR3 is 13 amino acids long. CDR1 and CDR2 from the germline V gene are SGHRS and YFSETQ. V was trimmed by 4 bases and J by 0 bases, leaving 8 bases between them. As DNA, the CDR3 is TGCGCCAGCAGCGCTCTAAGCTCCTACGAGCAGTACTTC. Translating it yields CASSALSSYEQYF.

This chain uses TRBV14 with TRBJ2-1; possibly TRBD2 for D (6 bases). The CDR3 is 17 residues long. Trimming pared 1 base from V and 0 bases from J, leaving 13 bases between. The germline V gene encodes CDR1 SGHDN and CDR2 FVKESK. The CDR3 coding sequence is TGTGCCAGCAGCCAAGGGGGCGGGATGGGCTCCTACAATGAGCAGTTCTTC. Encoded protein: CASSQGGGMGSYNEQFF.

This chain joins TRBV2 and TRBJ1-5; weak D call: TRBD1 (6 bases). Trimming stripped 7 bases from V and 6 bases from J, with 16 bases between. From germline, CDR1 is SNHLY and CDR2 FYNNEI. The CDR3 has 14 amino acids. CDR3 in amino acids: CASKEGGLAQPQHF. CDR3 in DNA: TGTGCCAGCAAAGAGGGGGGGTTAGCTCAGCCCCAGCATTTT.

The V and J genes are TRBV7-2 and TRBJ1-5; 7 bases match TRBD1. Germline V gene sequence: CDR1 SGHTA, CDR2 FQGNSA. J gave up 7 bases and V 5 bases, and 5 bases lay outside the gene matches. CDR3 size: 13 residues. The CDR3, as DNA: TGTGCCAGCAGCCCGACAGGGCTCCAGCCCCAGCATTTT. This translates into CASSPTGLQPQHF.

The J gene is TRBJ2-5, the V gene TRBV7-9; D might be TRBD1 (6 bases). CDR1 SEHNR and CDR2 FQNEAQ come from the germline V gene (reference sequence). The germline V and J ends were trimmed by 1 base and 2 bases, with 17 bases remaining between them. The CDR3 sequence is 17 residues long. The CDR3, as DNA: TGTGCCAGCAGCTTAGGACTTCGGGACAAGACACAAGAGACCCAGTACTTC. It yields the protein CASSLGLRDKTQETQYF.

This chain connects TRBV29-1 to TRBJ2-3; D is ambiguous. V was trimmed by 4 bases and J by 4 bases, leaving 18 bases between them. Germline V CDR1 and CDR2: SQVTM, ANQGSEA. This CDR3 is built from 15 residues. The CDR3 coding sequence is TGCAGCGTTGTACCGCCCCGGTCATCCCCAGATACGCAGTATTTT. This codes for CSVVPPRSSPDTQYF.

The rearrangement joins TRBV9 to TRBJ2-5; 13 positions agree with TRBD2. This CDR3 region has 16 residues. Germline V gene sequence: CDR1 SGDLS, CDR2 YYNGEE. The ends lost 2 bases at V and 5 bases at J; junction bases unmatched: 6. The CDR3 nucleotides are TGTGCCAGCAGCGTGGGAGGACTAGCGGGGGTGGAGACCCAGTACTTC. Its translation is CASSVGGLAGVETQYF.

This CDR3 is CASSPRQVFYEQYF. CDR3 nucleotide sequence: TGTGCCAGCTCACCAAGACAGGTTTTCTACGAGCAGTACTTC. This sequence joins TRBV18 and TRBJ2-7, with a possible D match to TRBD1 (6 bases). With 2 bases removed from V and 3 bases from J, the gap between germline ends came to 11 bases. The CDR3 is 14 amino acids. The germline gives CDR1 KGHSH, CDR2 LQKENI.

This clone was picked up one time. The chain combines TRBV10-3 with TRBJ2-7; TRBD2 is a possible D gene (5 bases). The ends were cut back, 6 bases at V and 5 bases at J, with 8 bases in the middle. This CDR3 comprises 11 residues. Germline lookup yields CDR1 ENHRY and CDR2 SYGVKD. CDR3 DNA: TGTGCCATCAGCGCCGGGGACGAGCAGTACTTC. Protein product: CAISAGDEQYF.

V and J are TRBV30 and TRBJ1-2; D call uncertain. Germline values: CDR1 GTSNPN, CDR2 SVGIG (reference sequence). The CDR3 contains 10 residues. CDR3: CAITGYGYTF. The CDR3, as DNA: TGTGCTATCACCGGCTATGGCTACACCTTC.

This chain connects TRBV4-2 to TRBJ2-7; possibly TRBD2 for D (6 bases). This CDR3 is built from 17 residues. The germline V gene has CDR1 LGHNA and CDR2 YNFKEQ. Trimming took 3 bases from V and 5 from J, leaving 23 bases between them. CDR3 sequence (DNA): TGTGCCAGCAGCCAGAAGGGGCGGCCGAGCGGCGGGGACGAGCAGTACTTC. Translation: CASSQKGRPSGGDEQYF.

V usage is TRBV7-9 and J usage is TRBJ1-2; 9 nucleotides line up with TRBD1. The ends lost 1 base at V and 7 bases at J; junction bases unmatched: 10. CDR3 size: 16 residues. Per germline, CDR1 SEHNR and CDR2 FQNEAQ (reference sequence). This chain's CDR3 is CASSLVGTGPRGGYTF. The CDR3 DNA follows: TGTGCCAGCAGCTTAGTGGGGACAGGGCCCAGGGGTGGCTACACCTTC.

The chain joins TRBV27 to TRBJ2-6; TRBD1 matches at 8 bases. The CDR3 is made up of 18 amino acids. Germline V lookup: CDR1 MNHEY, CDR2 SMNVEV (reference sequence). V lost 8 bases and J lost 4; bases outside the gene matches: 16. The CDR3 coding sequence is TGTGCCAGCGGGGGGACAGGTATTGGGCTGTCCGGGGCCAACGTCCTGACTTTC. Residues: CASGGTGIGLSGANVLTF.